This T cell receptor (beta chain) was identified in a study of Graves' ophthalmopathy and Graves' hyperthyroidism. Study results and caveats: Most expanded clonotypes in thyroid above 0.001 frequency also showed up in blood.

The CDR3 sequence is 16 residues long. Germline CDR1 is MGHRA and CDR2 is YSYEKL. The junction had 6 bases not matched to a gene; V was cut back by 1 base and J by 1 base. The TCR beta CDR3 regions underwent amplification from RNA transcripts. Second-round multiplex PCR followed a first-round RT-PCR using HTBI primers. TCRdb redid the calling of the multiplex PCR reads with MiXCR, one entry per CDR3 protein. The table records about 410,000 distinct CDR3 sequences, roughly 18% of them present only once. A note on this clonotype: The antigen remains undetermined.

This chain connects TRBV4-1 to TRBJ1-1; 7 nucleotides line up with TRBD1. The receptor comes from a woman younger than 35 with Graves' ophthalmopathy. Sequencing was performed on peripheral blood. The CDR3 loop is CASSQAMDRRNTEAFF. The CDR3 DNA reads as TGCGCCAGCAGCCAAGCCATGGACAGGCGGAACACTGAAGCTTTCTTT.